This TCR beta chain originates from a study of blood T cell repertoires in COVID-19. Sequencing used immunoSEQ multiplex PCR; TCRdb keeps in-frame clones, though not all of them. The sample shows roughly 330,000 clones, about 90% of them seen only once. V dropped 3 bases and J dropped 0 bases, with 15 bases sitting between them. Germline values: CDR1 KGHSH, CDR2 LQKENI. There are 17 residues in the CDR3. The sample was PBMCs or T cells enriched from blood (not recorded which). The source is a woman in her thirties who had recovered from COVID-19. The chain recombines TRBV18 with TRBJ1-3; D uncertain. The CDR3 sequence is CASSPVRRSSSGNTIYF. CDR3 bases: TGTGCCAGCTCACCGGTGAGGAGGTCGAGCTCTGGAAACACCATATATTTT.